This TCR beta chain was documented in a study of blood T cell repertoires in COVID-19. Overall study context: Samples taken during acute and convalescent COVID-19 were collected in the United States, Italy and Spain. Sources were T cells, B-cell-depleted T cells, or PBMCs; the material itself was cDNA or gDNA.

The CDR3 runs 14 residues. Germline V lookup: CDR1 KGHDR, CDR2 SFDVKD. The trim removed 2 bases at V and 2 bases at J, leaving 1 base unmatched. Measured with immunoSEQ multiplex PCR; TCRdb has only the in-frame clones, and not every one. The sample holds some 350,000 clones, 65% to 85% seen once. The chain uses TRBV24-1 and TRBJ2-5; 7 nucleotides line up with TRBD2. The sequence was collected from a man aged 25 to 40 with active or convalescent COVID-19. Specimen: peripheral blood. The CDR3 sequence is CATSDSSGQETQYF. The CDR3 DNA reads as TGTGCCACCAGTGATTCTAGCGGACAAGAGACCCAGTACTTC.